This T cell receptor beta chain was sequenced for a study of blood T cell repertoires in COVID-19. Study in general: In each case, the material was cDNA or gDNA derived from T cells, B-cell-depleted T cells, or PBMCs.

Authors' data handling: The authors estimated nucleated cell counts from reference gene primer amplification. Profiled with immunoSEQ multiplex PCR; TCRdb holds only in-frame clones, not every one. The V and J calls and the clone size are those of that table, but D and trimming were determined from the DNA. The repertoire consists of some 150,000 clones, with over 75% occurring once and the leading ten covering roughly 2.9%. J gave up 4 bases and V 0 bases, and 10 bases lay outside the gene matches. This CDR3 is 17 amino acids long. CDR1 SGHRS and CDR2 YFSETQ come from the germline V gene. The J gene is TRBJ1-1, the V gene TRBV5-1; 9 bases line up with TRBD1. The sequenced sample was peripheral blood. This receptor was obtained from a man aged 50 to 60 with acute or convalescent COVID-19. The CDR3 DNA reads TGCGCCAGCAGCTTGGGTCAACAGGGGGCGCTGGGCACTGAAGCTTTCTTT. It codes for CASSLGQQGALGTEAFF.